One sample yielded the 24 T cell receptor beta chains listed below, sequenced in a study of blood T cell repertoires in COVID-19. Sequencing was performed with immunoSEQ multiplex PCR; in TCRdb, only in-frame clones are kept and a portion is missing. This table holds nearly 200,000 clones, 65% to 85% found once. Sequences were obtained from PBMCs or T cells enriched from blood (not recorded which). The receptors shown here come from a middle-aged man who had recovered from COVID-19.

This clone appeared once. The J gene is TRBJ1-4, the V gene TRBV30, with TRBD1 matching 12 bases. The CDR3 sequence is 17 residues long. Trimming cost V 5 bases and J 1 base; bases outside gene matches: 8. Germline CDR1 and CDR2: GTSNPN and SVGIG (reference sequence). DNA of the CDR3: TGTGCCTGGGTCCGGGACAGGGGGCGCCTAACTAATGAAAAACTGTTTTTT. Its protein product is CAWVRDRGRLTNEKLFF.

DNA of the CDR3: TGCGCCAGCAGCCAGGGCCGAACTAACAATGAGCAGTTCTTC. It yields the protein CASSQGRTNNEQFF. The gene calls are TRBV5-1 and TRBJ2-1; weak D call: TRBD1 (5 bases). The length of the CDR3 is 14 residues. CDR1 and CDR2 (germline): SGHRS, YFSETQ. V lost 4 bases and J 5 bases, leaving 13 bases between the germline ends.

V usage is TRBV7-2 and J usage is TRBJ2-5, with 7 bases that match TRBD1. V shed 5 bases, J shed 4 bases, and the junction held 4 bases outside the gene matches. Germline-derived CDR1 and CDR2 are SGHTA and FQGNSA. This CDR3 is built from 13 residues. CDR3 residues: CASSLQGVETQYF. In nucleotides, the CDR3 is TGTGCCAGCAGCCTTCAGGGGGTAGAGACCCAGTACTTC.

This CDR3 is CASTIPTTSSYEQYF. Written as DNA, the CDR3 is TGTGCCAGCACCATTCCGACAACTAGCTCCTACGAGCAGTACTTC. The rearrangement links TRBV7-9 to TRBJ2-7; perhaps TRBD2 as D (5 bases). Germline V lookup: CDR1 SEHNR, CDR2 FQNEAQ (reference sequence). Trimming removed 7 bases from V and 0 bases from J, with 16 bases in between. This CDR3 is 15 amino acids long.

CDR3 in DNA: TGTGCCAGCAGCGTAGGTCCAGGGGGCGTAGGCTATGGCTACACCTTC. Residues: CASSVGPGGVGYGYTF. The chain joins TRBV9 to TRBJ1-2; 8 bases map to TRBD1. There are 16 residues in the CDR3. Trimming at V came to 0 bases and at J to 4 bases, leaving 8 bases not matched to a gene. Germline assignment: CDR1 SGDLS and CDR2 YYNGEE.

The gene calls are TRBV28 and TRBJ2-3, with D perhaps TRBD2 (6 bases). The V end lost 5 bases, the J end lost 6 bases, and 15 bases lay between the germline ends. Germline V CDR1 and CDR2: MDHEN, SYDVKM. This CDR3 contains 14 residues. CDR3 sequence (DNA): TGTGCCAGCAGTCCCCCGGGGACTCTGGATACGCAGTATTTT. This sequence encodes CASSPPGTLDTQYF.

Written as DNA, the CDR3 is TGTGCCAGCAGCCCACGGGAACAAGAGACCCAGTACTTC. It codes for CASSPREQETQYF. V and J are TRBV9 and TRBJ2-5; D perhaps matches TRBD2 (5 bases). Germline V gene sequence: CDR1 SGDLS, CDR2 YYNGEE. Trimming took off 4 bases at V and 2 bases at J, with 9 bases between the two ends. CDR3 length: 13 amino acids.

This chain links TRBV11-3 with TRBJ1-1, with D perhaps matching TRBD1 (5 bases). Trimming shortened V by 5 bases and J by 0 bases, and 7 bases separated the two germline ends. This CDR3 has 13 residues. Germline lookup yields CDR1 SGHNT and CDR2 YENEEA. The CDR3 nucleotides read TGTGCCAGCAGCCGACAGTTGAACACTGAAGCTTTCTTT. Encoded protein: CASSRQLNTEAFF.

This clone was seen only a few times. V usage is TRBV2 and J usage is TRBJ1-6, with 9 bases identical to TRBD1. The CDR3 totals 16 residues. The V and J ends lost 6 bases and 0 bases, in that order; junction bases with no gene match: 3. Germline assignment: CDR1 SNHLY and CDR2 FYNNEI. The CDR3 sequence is CASRRTGDSYNSPLHF. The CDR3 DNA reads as TGTGCCAGCAGGCGGACAGGGGACTCCTATAATTCACCCCTCCACTTT. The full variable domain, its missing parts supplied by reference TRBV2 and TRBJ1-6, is EPEVTQTPSHQVTQMGQEVILRCVPISNHLYFYWYRQILGQKVEFLVSFYNNEISEKSEIFDDQFSVERPDGSNFTLKIRSTKLEDSAMYFCASRRTGDSYNSPLHFGNGTRLTVT.

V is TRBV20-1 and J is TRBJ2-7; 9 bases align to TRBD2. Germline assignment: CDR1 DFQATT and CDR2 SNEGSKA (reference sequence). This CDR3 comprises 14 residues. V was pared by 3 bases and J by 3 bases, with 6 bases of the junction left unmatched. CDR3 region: CSASASGAGYEQYF. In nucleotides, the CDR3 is TGCAGTGCTAGTGCTAGCGGGGCTGGCTACGAGCAGTACTTC.

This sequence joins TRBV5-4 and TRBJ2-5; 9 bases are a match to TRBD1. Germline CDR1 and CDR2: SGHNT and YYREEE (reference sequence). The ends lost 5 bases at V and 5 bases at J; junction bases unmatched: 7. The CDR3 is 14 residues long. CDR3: CASSTQGARETQYF. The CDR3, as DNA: TGTGCCAGCAGTACACAGGGGGCCCGGGAGACCCAGTACTTC.

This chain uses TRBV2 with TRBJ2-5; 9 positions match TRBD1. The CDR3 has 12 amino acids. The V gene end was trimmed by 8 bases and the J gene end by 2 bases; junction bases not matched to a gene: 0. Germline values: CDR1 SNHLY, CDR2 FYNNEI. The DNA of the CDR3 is TGTGCCAGCGGGACAGGGCAAGAGACCCAGTACTTC. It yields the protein CASGTGQETQYF. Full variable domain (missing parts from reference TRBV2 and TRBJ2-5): EPEVTQTPSHQVTQMGQEVILRCVPISNHLYFYWYRQILGQKVEFLVSFYNNEISEKSEIFDDQFSVERPDGSNFTLKIRSTKLEDSAMYFCASGTGQETQYFGPGTRLLVL.

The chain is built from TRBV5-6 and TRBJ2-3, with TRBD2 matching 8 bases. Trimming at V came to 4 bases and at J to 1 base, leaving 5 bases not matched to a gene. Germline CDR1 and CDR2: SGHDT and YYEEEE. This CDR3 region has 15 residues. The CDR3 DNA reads TGTGCCAGCAGCCCGGGGACTAGAGGCACAGATACGCAGTATTTT. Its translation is CASSPGTRGTDTQYF.

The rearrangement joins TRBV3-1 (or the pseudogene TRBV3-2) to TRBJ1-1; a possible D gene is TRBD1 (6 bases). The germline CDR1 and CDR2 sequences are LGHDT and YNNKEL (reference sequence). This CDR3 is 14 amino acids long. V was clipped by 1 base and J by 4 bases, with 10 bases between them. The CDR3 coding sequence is TGTGCCAGCAGCCAAGTCAGGGGCGGCACTGAAGCTTTCTTT. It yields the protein CASSQVRGGTEAFF.

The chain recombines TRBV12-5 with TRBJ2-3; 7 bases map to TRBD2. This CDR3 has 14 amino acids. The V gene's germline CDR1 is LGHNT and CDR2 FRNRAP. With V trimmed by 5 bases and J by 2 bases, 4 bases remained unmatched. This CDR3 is CASGLGTTTDTQYF. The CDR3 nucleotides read TGTGCTAGTGGTCTCGGGACTACCACAGATACGCAGTATTTT. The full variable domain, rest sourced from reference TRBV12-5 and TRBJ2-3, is DARVTQTPRHKVTEMGQEVTMRCQPILGHNTVFWYRQTMMQGLELLAYFRNRAPLDDSGMPKDRFSAEMPDATLATLKIQPSEPRDSAVYFCASGLGTTTDTQYFGPGTRLTVL.

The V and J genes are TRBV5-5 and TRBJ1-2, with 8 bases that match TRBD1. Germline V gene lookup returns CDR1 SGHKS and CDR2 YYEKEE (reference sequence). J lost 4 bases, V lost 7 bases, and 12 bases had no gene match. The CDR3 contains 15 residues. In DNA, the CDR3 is TGTGCCAGCGGCCCGGGACAGGAAGGATTCTATGGCTACACCTTC. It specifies CASGPGQEGFYGYTF.

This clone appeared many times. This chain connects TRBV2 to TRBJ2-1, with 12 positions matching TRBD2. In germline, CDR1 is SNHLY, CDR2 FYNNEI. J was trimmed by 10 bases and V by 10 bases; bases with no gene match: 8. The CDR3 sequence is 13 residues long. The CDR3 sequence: CATWTSGKGEQFF. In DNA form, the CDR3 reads TGTGCCACTTGGACTAGCGGGAAAGGGGAGCAGTTCTTC.

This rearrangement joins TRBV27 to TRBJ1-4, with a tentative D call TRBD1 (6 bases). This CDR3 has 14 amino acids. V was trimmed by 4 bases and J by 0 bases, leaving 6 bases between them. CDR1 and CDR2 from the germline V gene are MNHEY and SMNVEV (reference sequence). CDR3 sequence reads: CASSSGATNEKLFF. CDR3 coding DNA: TGTGCCAGCAGTTCAGGGGCAACTAATGAAAAACTGTTTTTT.

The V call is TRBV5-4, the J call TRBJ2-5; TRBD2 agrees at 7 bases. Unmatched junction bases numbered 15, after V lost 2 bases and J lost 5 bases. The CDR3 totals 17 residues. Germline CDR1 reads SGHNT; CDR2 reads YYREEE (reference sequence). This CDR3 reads CASSFRLNGKGGETQYF. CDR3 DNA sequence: TGTGCCAGCAGCTTCCGTCTTAATGGAAAGGGAGGGGAGACCCAGTACTTC.

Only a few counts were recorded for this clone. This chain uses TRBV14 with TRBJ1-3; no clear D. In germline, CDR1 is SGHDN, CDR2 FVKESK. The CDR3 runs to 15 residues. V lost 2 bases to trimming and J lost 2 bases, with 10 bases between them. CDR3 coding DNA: TGTGCCAGCAGCCAATCCACAGTGGCTGGAAACACCATATATTTT. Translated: CASSQSTVAGNTIYF.

The CDR3 region is CATSETRGTNEKLFF. CDR3 sequence (DNA): TGTGCCACCAGTGAGACCCGAGGCACTAATGAAAAACTGTTTTTT. V is TRBV24-1 and J is TRBJ1-4; D not resolved. This CDR3 region has 15 residues. Trimming removed 4 bases from V and 2 bases from J, with 10 bases in between. The germline V gene encodes CDR1 KGHDR and CDR2 SFDVKD.

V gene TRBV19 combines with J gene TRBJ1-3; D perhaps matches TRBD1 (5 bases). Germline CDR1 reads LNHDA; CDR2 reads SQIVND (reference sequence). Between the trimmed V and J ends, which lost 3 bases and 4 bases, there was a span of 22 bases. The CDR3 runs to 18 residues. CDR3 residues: CASSIGGTASTAGNTIYF. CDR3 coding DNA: TGTGCCAGTAGTATTGGAGGGACCGCCTCGACCGCCGGAAACACCATATATTTT.

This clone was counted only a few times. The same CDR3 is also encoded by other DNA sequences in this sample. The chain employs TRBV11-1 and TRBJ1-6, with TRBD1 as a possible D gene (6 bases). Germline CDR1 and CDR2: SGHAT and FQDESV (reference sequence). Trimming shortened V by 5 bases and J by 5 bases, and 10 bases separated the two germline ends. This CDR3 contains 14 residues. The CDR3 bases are TGTGCCAGCAGCCGTACAGGGAATAATTCACCCCTCCACTTT. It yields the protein CASSRTGNNSPLHF.

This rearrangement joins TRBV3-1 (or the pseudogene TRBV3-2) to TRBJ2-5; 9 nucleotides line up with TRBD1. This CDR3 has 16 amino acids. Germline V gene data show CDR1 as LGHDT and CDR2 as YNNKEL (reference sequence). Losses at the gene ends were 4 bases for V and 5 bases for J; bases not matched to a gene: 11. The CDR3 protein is CASSLSPGQGTETQYF. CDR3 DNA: TGTGCCAGCAGCCTGAGCCCGGGACAGGGAACGGAGACCCAGTACTTC.